One sample yielded the 12 T cell receptor beta chains listed below, sequenced in a study of blood T cell repertoires in COVID-19. The table came from immunoSEQ multiplex PCR; TCRdb's copy has only in-frame clones and leaves some out. The table has 250,000 to 300,000 clones, 88% seen once. The specimen was peripheral blood. The source of these receptors is a middle-aged woman who had recovered from COVID-19.

The gene calls are TRBV10-2 and TRBJ1-1, with D maybe TRBD1 (6 bases). This CDR3 comprises 15 residues. The germline gives CDR1 WSHSY, CDR2 SAAADI. V dropped 6 bases and J dropped 1 base, with 15 bases sitting between them. The CDR3 nucleotides read TGCGCCAGCAGACAGAGGGGGGGCCGGAACACTGAAGCTTTCTTT. This encodes CASRQRGGRNTEAFF.

The chain couples TRBV7-9 to TRBJ2-1, with D perhaps TRBD2 (6 bases). Deletions cut 3 bases from V and 6 bases from J, with 15 bases between. Germline CDR1 is SEHNR and CDR2 is FQNEAQ (reference sequence). This CDR3 spans 15 amino acids. CDR3 loop: CASSFGAGPGNEQFF. CDR3 bases: TGTGCCAGCAGCTTCGGAGCGGGCCCGGGCAATGAGCAGTTCTTC.

This CDR3 reads CASSPNRVGGYTF. CDR3 nucleotide sequence: TGTGCCAGCAGCCCCAACAGGGTAGGGGGCTACACCTTC. The chain combines TRBV3-1 (or the pseudogene TRBV3-2) with TRBJ1-2; maybe TRBD1 (6 bases). The germline gives CDR1 LGHDT, CDR2 YNNKEL (reference sequence). The CDR3 is 13 residues long. Trimming shortened V by 4 bases and J by 8 bases, and 14 bases separated the two germline ends.

V usage is TRBV15 and J usage is TRBJ2-5; a weak D match, TRBD2 (6 bases). Germline-derived CDR1 and CDR2 are LNHNV and YYDKDF (reference sequence). Trimming removed 8 bases from V and 5 bases from J, with 18 bases in between. The CDR3 sequence is 14 residues long. As DNA, the CDR3 is TGTGCCACCGGCGGTCCAACTAGCCGGGAGACCCAGTACTTC. It encodes CATGGPTSRETQYF.

This chain connects TRBV19 to TRBJ1-1; 9 positions match TRBD1. Germline trimming cut 5 bases from V and 4 bases from J; bases unmatched to any gene: 5. The CDR3 totals 14 residues. Germline CDR1 reads LNHDA; CDR2 reads SQIVND (reference sequence). CDR3: CASSLRQGGTEAFF. CDR3 sequence (DNA): TGTGCCAGTAGTCTCCGACAGGGGGGCACTGAAGCTTTCTTT.

This rearrangement joins TRBV4-3 to TRBJ2-5, with a possible D match to TRBD2 (6 bases). The V end lost 2 bases, the J end lost 5 bases, and 21 bases lay between the germline ends. Germline V gives CDR1 LGHNA, CDR2 YSLEER. This CDR3 has 17 residues. The CDR3 is CASSQSHRLTGGETQYF. The CDR3 DNA is TGCGCCAGCAGCCAATCCCACCGACTAACTGGAGGGGAGACCCAGTACTTC.

The V call is TRBV5-6, the J call TRBJ1-5; D is ambiguous. The CDR3 has 13 amino acids. Germline V gene sequence: CDR1 SGHDT, CDR2 YYEEEE. Trimming took off 4 bases at V and 4 bases at J, with 9 bases between the two ends. CDR3 DNA sequence: TGTGCCAGCAGCCGGGCGGGGAATCAGCCCCAGCATTTT. It translates to CASSRAGNQPQHF.

The rearrangement links TRBV4-3 to TRBJ2-3; tentative D call: TRBD2 (5 bases). The CDR3 sequence is 15 residues long. V shed 3 bases and J shed 2 bases, with 12 bases lying between them. The germline CDR1 and CDR2 sequences are LGHNA and YSLEER. This chain's CDR3 is CASSHDYAPTDTQYF. As DNA, the CDR3 is TGCGCCAGCAGCCACGACTACGCCCCCACAGATACGCAGTATTTT.

The chain is built from TRBV7-9 and TRBJ2-7; TRBD2 aligns across 9 bases. Germline-derived CDR1 and CDR2 are SEHNR and FQNEAQ (reference sequence). The CDR3 contains 16 residues. Trimming at V came to 0 bases and at J to 2 bases, leaving 5 bases not matched to a gene. The CDR3 coding sequence is TGTGCCAGCAGCTTAGCTAGCGGGAGTTCTACCTACGAGCAGTACTTC. Encoded protein: CASSLASGSSTYEQYF.

V is TRBV19 and J is TRBJ2-1; 11 bases are shared with TRBD2. CDR1 and CDR2 (germline): LNHDA, SQIVND (reference sequence). The CDR3 is 14 residues long. Trimming removed 6 bases from V and 9 bases from J; junction bases left unmatched: 7. Written as DNA, the CDR3 is TGTGCCAGTAGACCGGGACTAGCGGAGGGTGAGCAGTTCTTC. Protein: CASRPGLAEGEQFF.

The table lists this clone with a count of one. The CDR3 bases are TGTGCCAGCAGCTTAGCTTGGTGGGGCGGGAGCTCCTACAATGAGCAGTTCTTC. Translating gives CASSLAWWGGSSYNEQFF. The chain joins TRBV7-2 to TRBJ2-1, with 7 bases aligning to TRBD2. Trimming removed 0 bases from V and 0 bases from J; junction bases left unmatched: 8. The CDR3 sequence is 18 residues long. Germline V gives CDR1 SGHTA, CDR2 FQGNSA.

The chain uses TRBV11-2 and TRBJ2-1, with 12 bases identical to TRBD2. The germline V gene encodes CDR1 SGHAT and CDR2 FQNNGV. The J segment lost 3 bases and the V segment lost 5 bases, leaving 11 bases of the junction unmatched. The CDR3 runs to 18 residues. The CDR3 loop is CASSPGLAGPHFYNEQFF. The CDR3 nucleotides are TGTGCCAGCAGCCCGGGACTAGCGGGCCCCCACTTCTACAATGAGCAGTTCTTC.